This T cell receptor beta chain was documented in a study of cytomegalovirus exposure and HLA in healthy donors. Worth noting for this clone: Its antigen is unidentified.

Use of 60 Vbeta and 13 Jbeta primers characterized the PCR. The assay was immunoSEQ multiplex PCR, and TCRdb's table has in-frame clones only and misses some. The repertoire holds 150,000 to 200,000 clones, with 70% to 90% as singletons. Donors counted as nominally healthy when sampled, yet unrecorded immune exposures were likely. General study points: Later analysis showed most CMV-associated TCR beta chains appearing HLA-restricted.

V dropped 5 bases and J dropped 1 base, with 11 bases sitting between them. Germline values: CDR1 LNHDA, CDR2 SQIVND (reference sequence). The CDR3 runs 14 residues. The clonotype comes from a woman between 18 and 29 years old in good health and CMV-seronegative. Material: PBMCs. V is TRBV19 and J is TRBJ1-2; possibly TRBD1 for D (6 bases). CDR3 residues: CASSPGAGNYGYTF. CDR3 nucleotide sequence: TGTGCCAGTAGTCCAGGGGCCGGTAACTATGGCTACACCTTC.